The TCR beta chain described here comes from a study of T cell changes during pregnancy in multiple sclerosis. Repertoires were generated with immunoSEQ multiplex PCR, while TCRdb's copy carries only in-frame clones and drops some. The data contain 55,000 to 80,000 clones, around 94% of them seen just once; the ten biggest clones take up more than 0.45%. The V end lost 4 bases, the J end lost 5 bases, and 12 bases lay between the germline ends. From germline, CDR1 is SGHRS and CDR2 YFSETQ. The CDR3 runs to 13 residues. The source is a female donor with multiple sclerosis, enrolled in a pregnancy study. This chain joins TRBV5-1 and TRBJ1-1; D possibly corresponds to TRBD1 (5 bases). Sample: peripheral blood, taken in the third trimester of pregnancy. The CDR3 sequence is CASSTDGGTEAFF. DNA of the CDR3: TGCGCCAGCAGCACCGACGGGGGGACTGAAGCTTTCTTT.